These 13 T cell receptor beta chains came from one sample sequenced in a study of blood T cell repertoires in COVID-19. Profiled with immunoSEQ multiplex PCR; TCRdb holds only in-frame clones, not every one. The sample lists 220,000 or so clones, 85% to 90% occurring once. Sequencing input: PBMCs or T cells enriched from blood (not recorded which). The receptors stem from a woman in her late teens or twenties in a cohort exposed to, infected with or recovered from COVID-19 (not recorded which).

The chain has TRBV9 and TRBJ2-5; 14 bases are shared with TRBD2. Germline V gives CDR1 SGDLS, CDR2 YYNGEE. This CDR3 has 17 residues. The J segment lost 2 bases and the V segment lost 4 bases, leaving 7 bases of the junction unmatched. The CDR3 coding sequence is TGTGCCAGCAGCAATACCGGGACTAGCGGGAGACAAGAGACCCAGTACTTC. This encodes CASSNTGTSGRQETQYF.

The chain has TRBV12-5 and TRBJ2-1; 15 positions agree with TRBD2. The CDR3 is 20 residues long. The ends lost 7 bases at V and 1 base at J; junction bases unmatched: 14. Germline V CDR1 and CDR2: LGHNT, FRNRAP. The CDR3 is CASEGQGLAGGLGSYNEQFF. The CDR3 DNA reads as TGTGCTAGTGAAGGACAGGGACTAGCGGGAGGCTTGGGTTCCTACAATGAGCAGTTCTTC.

The CDR3 bases are TGTGCCAGCAGTTTTGGCGGCGCTAATGAAAAACTGTTTTTT. Translation gives CASSFGGANEKLFF. The J gene is TRBJ1-4, the V gene TRBV27; D unclear. V was shortened by 3 bases and J by 3 bases, with 8 bases between the two germline ends. CDR1 is MNHEY and CDR2 is SMNVEV in the germline V gene (reference sequence). The CDR3 is made up of 14 amino acids.

This sequence joins TRBV6-5 and TRBJ2-2; D ambiguous. This CDR3 spans 14 amino acids. Germline CDR1 and CDR2: MNHEY and SVGAGI. V was trimmed by 6 bases and J by 1 base, leaving 9 bases between them. CDR3 sequence reads: CASRPTGNTGELFF. The CDR3 coding sequence is TGTGCCAGCAGACCGACGGGGAACACCGGGGAGCTGTTTTTT.

This sequence joins TRBV19 and TRBJ2-3; TRBD1 matches at 10 bases. The CDR3 has 15 residues. Germline CDR1 and CDR2: LNHDA and SQIVND (reference sequence). V was pared by 5 bases and J by 6 bases, with 8 bases of the junction left unmatched. CDR3 sequence (DNA): TGTGCCAGTAGTTACGCCGGGACAGGGGAGGATACGCAGTATTTT. Encoded protein: CASSYAGTGEDTQYF.

V and J are TRBV24-1 and TRBJ2-5; TRBD1 aligns across 7 bases. J was trimmed by 2 bases and V by 7 bases; bases with no gene match: 3. The CDR3 has 13 residues. Germline V gene data show CDR1 as KGHDR and CDR2 as SFDVKD. The CDR3 here is CATRKGQQETQYF. The CDR3, as DNA: TGTGCCACCAGGAAGGGACAGCAAGAGACCCAGTACTTC.

As for this clone: An end of the junction does not agree with germline; a read error may underlie this. J is TRBJ2-3 and V is TRBV12-3 or TRBV12-4; D gene uncertain. This CDR3 has 11 amino acids. Here the CDR3 DNA reads TGTGCCAGCAGTTTCACATATACGCAGTATTTT. It translates to CASSFTYTQYF.

V gene TRBV7-9 combines with J gene TRBJ1-1, with 9 bases lining up with TRBD1. The CDR3 totals 16 residues. Germline lookup yields CDR1 SEHNR and CDR2 FQNEAQ (reference sequence). V was clipped by 2 bases and J by 1 base; unmatched bases: 5. The CDR3 protein is CASSLSNRGPNTEAFF. CDR3 sequence (DNA): TGTGCCAGCAGCTTAAGCAACAGGGGGCCGAACACTGAAGCTTTCTTT.

In its sample, this clone was seen once. This chain uses TRBV18 with TRBJ1-1, with a weak D call TRBD1 (6 bases). V lost 1 base and J 4 bases, leaving 10 bases between the germline ends. This CDR3 region has 14 residues. Germline lookup yields CDR1 KGHSH and CDR2 LQKENI. In DNA, the CDR3 is TGTGCCAGCTCACCACGACAGGAACTCACTGAAGCTTTCTTT. This translates into CASSPRQELTEAFF. Together with reference TRBV18 and TRBJ1-1, the CDR3 gives the full variable domain: NAGVMQNPRHLVRRRGQEARLRCSPMKGHSHVYWYRQLPEEGLKFMVYLQKENIIDESGMPKERFSAEFPKEGPSILRIQQVVRGDSAAYFCASSPRQELTEAFFGQGTRLTVV.

The rearrangement uses TRBV5-1 and TRBJ2-1; weak D call: TRBD1 (7 bases). In germline, CDR1 is SGHRS, CDR2 YFSETQ. The CDR3 covers 14 residues. Trimming shortened V by 4 bases and J by 11 bases, and 19 bases separated the two germline ends. CDR3: CASSRGQEGGQQFF. DNA of the CDR3: TGCGCCAGCAGCAGAGGACAGGAGGGGGGACAGCAGTTCTTC.

The rearrangement joins TRBV7-2 to TRBJ1-5, with D hard to call. Trimming shortened V by 1 base and J by 4 bases, and 8 bases separated the two germline ends. The CDR3 is 14 residues long. Germline lookup yields CDR1 SGHTA and CDR2 FQGNSA. The chain's CDR3 is CASSLGRVNQPQHF. The CDR3 coding sequence is TGTGCCAGCAGCTTAGGTCGGGTTAATCAGCCCCAGCATTTT.

The chain has TRBV5-1 and TRBJ2-1; 9 bases fit TRBD2. The CDR3 extends over 15 amino acids. The trim removed 6 bases at V and 7 bases at J, leaving 11 bases unmatched. CDR1 and CDR2 (germline): SGHRS, YFSETQ. CDR3 loop: CASTLSGSTGNEQFF. As DNA, the CDR3 is TGCGCCAGCACCCTTAGCGGGAGCACCGGGAATGAGCAGTTCTTC.

The chain uses TRBV7-9 and TRBJ2-1; D not resolved. The CDR3 totals 11 residues. Germline V gives CDR1 SEHNR, CDR2 FQNEAQ (reference sequence). Deletions cut 4 bases from V and 7 bases from J, with 5 bases between. In nucleotides, the CDR3 is TGTGCCAGCAGCTCCGGGAATGAGCAGTTCTTC. Residues: CASSSGNEQFF.